This TCR beta chain was obtained from a study of regulatory T cells in long-lasting Graves disease. The CDR3 runs to 16 residues. V lost 2 bases to trimming and J lost 0 bases, with 11 bases between them. Germline V gene sequence: CDR1 SGHTA, CDR2 FQGNSA. As to time point: newly diagnosed GD, antithyroid drugs for less than 3 months. RNA extracted from PBMCs served as the sequencing template. Study results and caveats: Clonotypes that were public and shared totalled 2,500 to 3,500 in persistent patients versus around 970 in new patients.

Building of the TCR beta libraries involved iRepertoire HTBI primers and Arm-PCR of CDR3 regions. MiXCR, applied by TCRdb to the multiplex PCR reads, yields one record per CDR3 protein. The sample lists 620,000 or so distinct CDR3 sequences, roughly 15% occurring once. Comments on this clonotype: Its specificity is not known.

The same sample was also used in a study of T cells in Graves' hyperthyroidism and ophthalmopathy.

The genes are TRBV7-2 and TRBJ2-1; D may correspond to TRBD1 or TRBD2 (5 bases each). The specimen comprised peripheral blood mononuclear cells (PBMCs), sampled at new diagnosis, from a patient treated with antithyroid drugs. The sequence came from a woman aged 25 to 39 with Graves disease. This CDR3 is CASSLTWDLSYNEQFF. In DNA form, the CDR3 reads TGTGCCAGCAGCTTAACATGGGACCTCTCCTACAATGAGCAGTTCTTC. The full variable domain, completed using reference TRBV7-2 and TRBJ2-1, is GAGVSQSPSNKVTEKGKDVELRCDPISGHTALYWYRQSLGQGLEFLIYFQGNSAPDKSGLPSDRFSAERTGGSVSTLTIQRTQQEDSAVYLCASSLTWDLSYNEQFFGPGTRLTVL.